This entry concerns a single T cell receptor beta chain. What it binds is not known. This sample stems from a study of radiation and T cells in renal cell carcinoma. At the level of the study: Nephrectomy followed 15 Gy stereotactic body radiation by 4 weeks.

Broader study findings: From baseline, blood top tumor clonotypes peaked at 2 weeks post-radiation.

Trimming at V came to 3 bases and at J to 1 base, leaving 0 bases not matched to a gene. Per germline, CDR1 SNHLY and CDR2 FYNNEI. The CDR3 spans 15 residues. Sequencing was performed with immunoSEQ multiplex PCR; in TCRdb, only in-frame clones are kept and a portion is missing. This table has 100,000 to 150,000 clones, roughly four fifths appearing once. Time point here: blood 2 weeks post-SBRT. Sample treatment: 15 Gy SBRT to primary tumor, nephrectomy 4 weeks later. Blood was sampled at baseline, 2 weeks and 4 weeks after SBRT. This clonotype originated in a woman between 55 and 75 years old with renal cell carcinoma. The genes are TRBV2 and TRBJ2-3; 11 positions agree with TRBD1. The sequences come from blood, collected from a patient whose treatment included radiotherapy and nephrectomy. The chain's CDR3 is CASSEGQGGTDTQYF. The CDR3 DNA reads TGTGCCAGCAGTGAGGGACAGGGGGGCACAGATACGCAGTATTTT.